Listed below are T cell receptor beta chains from one sample, sequenced in a study of shared clonotypes between healthy human individuals. Generated by immunoSEQ multiplex PCR, the TCRdb table keeps only in-frame clones and is missing some. The sample comprises approximately 2,300,000 clones, 85% to 95% of which are singletons, and around 0.35% rests with the top ten. The sequencing input was naive CD4+ T cells from PBMCs. All receptors derive from a man between 18 and 35 years old in good health. Some clones in this sample may be carry-over from other donors' samples. The CDR3 runs from the conserved cysteine through the conserved F or W. A D gene is named only where the DNA matches it firmly. Size is omitted from some rows. Given values are once, few, many or a class for expanded clones.

TRBJ1-4	.	.	TRBV11-2	CASSLMAGSEKLFF	TGTGCCAGCAGCTTAATGGCAGGGAGTGAAAAACTGTTTTTT
TRBJ2-1	.	.	TRBV6-5	CASSTPLKYEQFF	TGTGCCAGCAGTACCCCCTTGAAATATGAGCAGTTCTTC
TRBJ2-5	.	.	TRBV2	CASSGGIPAETQYF	TGTGCCAGCAGTGGCGGGATCCCAGCGGAGACCCAGTACTTC
TRBJ1-6	.	TRBD1	TRBV28	CASSLSTGAPSPLHF	TGTGCCAGCAGTTTATCGACAGGGGCCCCTTCACCCCTCCACTTT
TRBJ2-7	.	.	TRBV4-3	CASSQDRVGEQYF	TGCGCCAGCAGCCAAGATAGGGTTGGGGAGCAGTACTTC
TRBJ2-7	.	TRBD1	TRBV11-2	CASSLPPGQGAAEQYF	TGTGCCAGCAGCCTTCCCCCGGGACAGGGGGCGGCCGAGCAGTACTTC
TRBJ2-1	few	.	TRBV2	CASSPWGNSEQFF	TGTGCCAGCAGTCCGTGGGGGAACAGTGAGCAGTTCTTC
TRBJ2-5	.	TRBD2	TRBV30	CAWGLGGSETQYF	TGTGCCTGGGGACTGGGAGGGAGCGAGACCCAGTACTTC
TRBJ2-7	.	TRBD1	TRBV27	CASSRTTGGKGSYEQYF	TGTGCCAGCAGTAGAACGACAGGGGGCAAAGGGTCCTACGAGCAGTACTTC
TRBJ2-2	.	TRBD2	TRBV5-6	CASSLVGGLAGVGTGELFF	TGTGCCAGCAGCTTGGTGGGGGGCCTAGCGGGAGTTGGCACCGGGGAGCTGTTTTTT
TRBJ1-1	.	.	TRBV5-1	CASSLAGQSYTEAFF	TGCGCCAGCAGCTTGGCCGGACAGAGTTACACTGAAGCTTTCTTT
TRBJ1-2	.	.	TRBV23-1	CASSRHRERNYGYTF	TGCGCCAGCAGTCGCCACAGGGAGAGGAACTATGGCTACACCTTC
TRBJ2-7	.	.	TRBV5-4	CASSLLGAGPSYEQYF	TGTGCCAGCAGCTTGTTAGGGGCAGGGCCTTCTTACGAGCAGTACTTC
TRBJ2-3	.	TRBD2	TRBV6-1	CASSVRTSGSPDTQYF	TGTGCCAGCAGTGTCAGAACTAGCGGGAGCCCTGATACGCAGTATTTT
TRBJ2-7	.	TRBD1	TRBV5-1	CASSLGQGFAYEQYF	TGCGCCAGCAGCTTGGGACAGGGCTTCGCCTACGAGCAGTACTTC
TRBJ2-7	.	TRBD2	TRBV6-6	CASSFTSSGSYEQYF	TGTGCCAGCAGTTTTACTAGTAGCGGGAGCTACGAGCAGTACTTC
TRBJ2-7	.	.	TRBV7-2	CASSFDGYEQYF	TGTGCCAGCAGCTTCGATGGCTACGAGCAGTACTTC
TRBJ1-1	.	TRBD1	TRBV2	CASSATGIRYTEAFF	TGTGCCAGCAGTGCGACAGGGATCCGGTACACTGAAGCTTTCTTT
TRBJ1-5	few	.	TRBV19	CASSIDNQPQHF	TGTGCCAGTAGTATAGATAACCAGCCCCAGCATTTT
TRBJ2-5	.	TRBD2	TRBV7-2	CASSLGTSGSAGETQYF	TGTGCCAGCAGCTTAGGGACTAGCGGGAGTGCAGGGGAGACCCAGTACTTC
TRBJ2-2	.	TRBD2	TRBV10-1	CASSESRTSGTRNTGELFF	TGCGCCAGCAGTGAGTCCCGGACTAGCGGGACTAGAAACACCGGGGAGCTGTTTTTT
TRBJ1-2	.	.	TRBV30	CAWDINNYGYTF	TGTGCCTGGGACATCAATAACTATGGCTACACCTTC
TRBJ1-2	.	TRBD1	TRBV5-1	CASSWGQARGGYTF	TGCGCCAGCAGCTGGGGACAGGCCCGGGGTGGCTACACCTTC
TRBJ1-4	.	TRBD1	TRBV9	CASSVGDRPSRNEKLFF	TGTGCCAGCAGCGTAGGGGACAGGCCCTCCCGTAATGAAAAACTGTTTTTT
TRBJ1-4	.	TRBD1	TRBV28	CASSLNRGDRGREKLFF	TGTGCCAGCAGCCTCAACCGTGGGGACAGGGGGCGTGAAAAACTGTTTTTT
TRBJ1-3	.	.	TRBV5-1	CASSEGAGNTIYF	TGCGCCAGCAGCGAAGGAGCTGGAAACACCATATATTTT
TRBJ2-7	.	TRBD1	TRBV27	CASSSRTGAYEQYF	TGTGCCAGCAGTTCGCGGACAGGGGCATACGAGCAGTACTTC
TRBJ1-4	.	.	TRBV6-5	CASSYSGGAWGEKLFF	TGTGCCAGCAGTTACTCGGGGGGCGCATGGGGCGAAAAACTGTTTTTT
TRBJ2-3	once	.	TRBV9	CASSEGTDTQYF	TGTGCCAGCAGCGAAGGTACAGATACGCAGTATTTT
TRBJ2-7	.	TRBD2	TRBV9	CASSVGLAGNYEQYF	TGTGCCAGCAGTGTGGGACTAGCGGGAAACTACGAGCAGTACTTC
TRBJ1-1	once	.	TRBV7-2	CASSLFWSNTEAFF	TGTGCCAGCAGCTTATTTTGGTCGAACACTGAAGCTTTCTTT
TRBJ1-2	.	.	TRBV21-1	CASSKGAGARDGYTF	TGTGCCAGCAGCAAAGGGGCGGGGGCGCGTGATGGCTACACCTTC
TRBJ2-7	.	TRBD2	TRBV10-3	CAIQAASGLSSYEQYF	TGTGCCATCCAAGCGGCTAGCGGGTTAAGCTCCTACGAGCAGTACTTC
TRBJ1-4	once	TRBD1	TRBV10-3	CAISRTGYFFNEKLFF	TGTGCCATCAGTAGGACAGGGTACTTCTTTAATGAAAAACTGTTTTTT
TRBJ1-5	.	TRBD1	TRBV5-5	CASSWTGEQPQHF	TGTGCCAGCAGCTGGACAGGGGAGCAGCCCCAGCATTTT
TRBJ1-2	.	.	TRBV20-1	CRASGGHGYTF	TGCAGAGCCAGTGGGGGGCATGGCTACACCTTC
TRBJ1-4	.	.	TRBV9	CASSVGGGRWEKLFF	TGTGCCAGCAGCGTAGGGGGCGGACGTTGGGAAAAACTGTTTTTT
TRBJ1-1	.	.	TRBV27	CASSFRRHGDTEAFF	TGTGCCAGCAGTTTCAGGAGGCACGGGGACACTGAAGCTTTCTTT
TRBJ2-1	.	TRBD2	TRBV5-1	CASSLGSSGSFNEQFF	TGCGCCAGCAGCTTGGGATCTAGCGGGAGCTTCAATGAGCAGTTCTTC
TRBJ2-7	once	.	TRBV5-5	CASSPRQETSYEQYF	TGTGCCAGCAGCCCGAGACAGGAAACCTCCTACGAGCAGTACTTC
TRBJ1-1	.	.	TRBV18	CASSPSKGLTEAFF	TGTGCCAGCTCACCCTCCAAGGGTTTGACTGAAGCTTTCTTT
TRBJ2-7	.	TRBD2	TRBV6-6	CASSLLAGVGYEQYF	TGTGCCAGCAGTTTGCTAGCGGGAGTTGGGTACGAGCAGTACTTC
TRBJ1-2	.	.	TRBV28	CASASSEGGGYTF	TGTGCCAGCGCCTCTTCCGAGGGGGGCGGCTACACCTTC
TRBJ2-1	.	.	TRBV11-2	CASSLVGILAPNEQFF	TGTGCCAGCAGCTTAGTTGGAATCCTAGCTCCCAATGAGCAGTTCTTC
TRBJ2-2	.	TRBD2	TRBV5-1	CASSLVAGSTGELFF	TGCGCCAGCAGCTTAGTAGCGGGAAGCACCGGGGAGCTGTTTTTT
TRBJ1-3	.	.	TRBV5-6	CASSLVGVSGNTIYF	TGTGCCAGCAGCTTGGTAGGCGTTTCTGGAAACACCATATATTTT
TRBJ2-5	.	.	TRBV6-5	CASRAGSRQETQYF	TGTGCCAGCAGGGCGGGTTCGAGGCAAGAGACCCAGTACTTC
TRBJ2-7	.	.	TRBV5-1	CASSLDRGGGEQYF	TGCGCCAGCAGCTTGGACAGGGGAGGGGGTGAGCAGTACTTC
TRBJ1-5	once	.	TRBV4-1	CASSQDSQGRQPQHF	TGCGCCAGCAGCCAAGATAGTCAGGGTAGACAGCCCCAGCATTTT